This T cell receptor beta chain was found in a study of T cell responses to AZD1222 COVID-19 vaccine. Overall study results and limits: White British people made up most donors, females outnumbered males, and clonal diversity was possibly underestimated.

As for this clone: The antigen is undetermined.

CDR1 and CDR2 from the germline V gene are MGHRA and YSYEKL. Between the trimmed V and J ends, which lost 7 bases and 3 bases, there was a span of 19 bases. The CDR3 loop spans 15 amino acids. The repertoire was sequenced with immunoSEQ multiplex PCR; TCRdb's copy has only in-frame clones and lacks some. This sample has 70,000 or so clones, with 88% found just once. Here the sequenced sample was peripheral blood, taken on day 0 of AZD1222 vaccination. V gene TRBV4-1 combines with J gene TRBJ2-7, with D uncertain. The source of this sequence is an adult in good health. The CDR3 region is CASTPAQDPRYEQYF. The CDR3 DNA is TGCGCCAGCACCCCCGCGCAGGACCCACGCTACGAGCAGTACTTC.